This T cell receptor beta chain comes out of a study of blood T cell repertoires in COVID-19. Study at large: Whether acute or convalescent, the COVID-19 samples came from the United States, Italy and Spain. T cells, B-cell-depleted T cells, or PBMCs provided the cDNA or gDNA that served as material.

V lost 8 bases and J lost 4; bases outside the gene matches: 11. The CDR3 has 14 residues. CDR1 is SQVTM, CDR2 ANQGSEA, per germline. This clone appeared a few times. In the authors' methods: Nucleated cell number was recorded as an estimate derived from reference gene primer amplification. TCRdb's table, derived via immunoSEQ multiplex PCR, lists solely in-frame clones and lacks some. That table furnishes V, J and clone size, whereas the DNA furnished D and trimming. Of some 130,000 clones in the sample, approximately 74% were seen once. The receptor comes from a woman in her 70s with acute or convalescent COVID-19. The sequenced sample consisted of peripheral blood. The V call is TRBV29-1, the J call TRBJ2-5; TRBD1 aligns across 9 bases. CDR3 DNA: TGCAGCACTTCACAGGGGGCAGTGGGAGAGACCCAGTACTTC. It yields the protein CSTSQGAVGETQYF.